A single TCR beta chain is shown here with its context. Its antigen is unknown. No much larger clone is present one base from it, and per-base qualities are unavailable. The library was made by the immunoSEQ multiplex PCR assay. The multiplex PCR relied on a mix of 60 forward primers for TCR Vbeta segments and 13 reverse primers for TCR Jbeta segments. A multiplex PCR assay on genomic DNA amplified the CDR3 region of rearranged TCR beta genes. The amplified TCR beta libraries were sequenced on the Illumina HiSeq System as 87-base-pair reads. Per the original workflow: Across the 670 or so repertoires, a later analysis counted roughly 84 million unique TCR beta chains, approximately 10 million of which were shared by at least two donors. To remove PCR and sequencing errors, raw reads were error-corrected and collapsed into unique sequences using a nearest-neighbor algorithm that merged closely related sequences. To assign V, D and J gene segments, CDR3 sequences were aligned to IMGT reference sequences. For a sequence to be retained, at least a six-nucleotide match to both a V gene segment and a J gene segment was required. Rearrangements were classified as productive when the CDR3 lacked stop codons and remained in frame with V and J, and all other rearrangements were classified as non-productive. CDR3 was defined according to IMGT convention as the region running from the second conserved V-encoded cysteine to the conserved J-encoded phenylalanine. The earlier analysis of a few hundred of the donors excluded any sequence lacking an unambiguous match to a single V gene segment. In an earlier analysis of several hundred of the donors, V segments were called functional above 56.7% productive rearrangements and were called segregating when the between-donor standard deviation exceeded 5%. A statistical classification framework was developed to diagnose cytomegalovirus status using the catalog of TCR beta chain sequences. V and J gene assignment, in a later analysis, came from comparing TCR nucleotide sequences with IMGT/GENE-DB human TR gene sequences. The TCRdist pipeline was used in a later analysis to assign CDR3 sequences and most-parsimonious VDJ recombination scenarios. A later analysis defined each TCR beta chain by its CDR3 amino acid sequence plus V-gene family, and excluded reads lacking a unique V-gene family. A later analysis removed nearly 600 highly shared, low-generation-probability nucleotide sequences to deal with suspected cross-contamination and a sequencing artifact. In a later analysis, a clonal expansion index for each public chain was calculated from normalized within-repertoire ranks of inferred template counts. In a later analysis, generation probabilities were computed using a VDJ recombination model fitted to out-of-frame rearrangements, and the results were checked against IGoR. In a later analysis, hypergeometric tests were used to score TCR-TCR, TCR-HLA and TCR-CMV co-occurrence, with a repertoire-size bias correction applied to TCR pairs. A later analysis estimated false discovery rates by permuting HLA or CMV assignments 20 times. A later analysis grouped co-occurring TCRs with DBSCAN, adding TCRdist sequence similarity when clustering within HLA-allele-positive subsets. For co-occurrence clustering, repertoires with fewer than 30,000 or more than 120,000 public chains were excluded, along with five or six repertoires with anomalous nucleotide sharing. Sourced from immuneACCESS, this table was stored by TCRdb with only in-frame sequences that have V and J called. A share of the clones is absent; for the studies checked, an unresolved V gene accounts for under half, and the remainder has no known explanation. The DNA gave D and trimming, while V, J and clone size come from that table. In this sample the table shows 90,000 to 150,000 clones, 65% to 80% of which occur a single time. The ten largest clones capture approximately 10% of the sample.

The cohort consisted of 650 to 700 healthy bone marrow donors. Cohort members were all nominally healthy when sampled, although unrecorded immune exposures were likely present. The donor tested CMV seropositive and was one of the 289 seropositive cohort members. Every donor gave a peripheral blood sample, and the peripheral blood mononuclear cells from that sample were used for TCR beta sequencing. The Qiagen DNeasy Blood Extraction Kit was used to extract genomic DNA from the blood cell samples. The CDR3 measures 15 amino acids from cysteine to phenylalanine. Only the CDR3 DNA stays, 45 bases, in frame from base 1. Trimming takes 1 base off V and 2 bases off J; junction bases not matched to a gene: 3. CDR1 and CDR2, per the germline V gene, are SGHTA and FQGNSA. The sample originates from a study of cytomegalovirus exposure and HLA in healthy donors (dated by TCRdb to the late 2010s). About the full investigation: An earlier analysis of roughly 610 of the donors reported 276 Gb of sequence data and 90 million to 120 million unique TCR beta sequences obtained from 150 million to 200 million T cells. Typing coverage differed by locus: A, B, C, DRB1 and DQB1 were typed in about 620-640 donors, DQA1 in about 500, DPA1 in 600 to 610, and DPB1 in roughly 450. In the later analysis, no new phenotypic data were used to find candidate immune exposures; instead, reliance was placed on TCR beta sequences and their occurrence across donors. Donor age, sex, ethnicity and CMV serostatus were compiled together with the repertoire data. All discovery cohort repertoires had been generated using a single sequencing platform. In addition to the first cohort of 650 to 800 subjects, a separate validation cohort of over 90 different subjects was used. To decide whether each TCR beta V gene segment behaved as functional or pseudogenic, an earlier analysis of fewer than 750 of the donors relied on high-throughput TCR beta sequencing. Using immunosequencing, the study profiled T cell repertoires from 550 to 750 subjects and related those repertoires to cytomegalovirus serostatus. A later genetic analysis took genome-wide SNP genotypes for about 65% of the 666 donors and used that subset as a discovery cohort. An early release covering some 640 HLA-typed donors comprised 250 to 350 gigabases of sequencing data and approximately 85 million unique TCR sequences. Five DR-DQ haplotypes were handled as single units for association and clustering because linkage in the cohort was strong. Both class I and class II loci were covered by HLA typing, at four-digit resolution. High-throughput TCR immunosequencing, statistical association of individual TCRs with disease status, and machine learning were combined to predict cytomegalovirus infection status. Among 300 to 450 genotyped donors of the cohort, an average of 235,054 unique TCR beta nucleotide sequences were sequenced per donor, roughly 20% of them non-productive. Of the roughly 390 genotyped donors, 65% to 90% fell in the genetic ancestry cluster associated with self-reported Caucasian donors. The study aimed to test whether signatures of past pathogen exposure could be identified by cataloging public T cell receptors. To study patterns of TCR occurrence, a later analysis re-analyzed previously published TCR beta repertoires from 666 donors and added high-resolution HLA genotyping. Findings and caveats that apply to the study as a whole: A further reported finding was that TCR beta sequences accurately predicted the HLA-A and HLA-B alleles for most subjects in the first cohort. Because some donors lacked HLA typing at each locus, the association tests relied only on the typed subset. Some IMGT-functional V segments, including TRBV6-2 and TRBV6-3, could not be told apart with the 87-base-pair reads, so those segments were excluded. A later analysis found that HLA-associated TCR beta chains were more clonally expanded and had lower generation probabilities than equally common non-associated chains. Across donors, most TCR sequences were observed very rarely, whereas some public TCRs were present in many individuals. Compared with the approximately 700-donor mean, donors in an Asian-associated ancestry cluster had fewer N-insertions in productive TCRs, according to a later genetic analysis. In an earlier analysis of some 500 of the donors, most TCR beta V segments appeared in productive rearrangements about 87% or about 30% of the time, broadly matching IMGT annotations. At a false discovery rate of 0.05, a later analysis linked 16,000 or so TCR beta sequences to specific HLA alleles. The sequencing pipeline was judged likely to have produced a cluster of highly shared sequence variants as a technical artifact. In a later analysis, TCR association rates were found to vary across HLA loci, with the most associated TCRs seen for DRB1 alleles and the fewest for HLA-C alleles. In a later genetic analysis, a missense DCLRE1C variant was associated with V-gene and J-gene trimming of TCR beta chains, and the association was replicated in an independent cohort. In the study, around 150 TCR beta chains were listed as associated with cytomegalovirus. Linkage disequilibrium might explain the correlated functional status among segregating V segments, but an unknown experimental factor could not be excluded. Cytomegalovirus status was reported to be diagnosed by the classifier with high specificity and sensitivity in both the original and validation cohorts. Most CMV-associated TCR beta chains appeared to be HLA-restricted in a later analysis, and the HLA associations seemed to be driven largely by CMV exposure. In vitro tests confirmed that a few of the cytomegalovirus-associated TCR beta chains recognize cytomegalovirus antigens. The earlier analysis of about 600 of the donors excluded roughly 16 rarely observed V segments, including chromosome 9 orphons, because counts were too low. The cohort was sequenced for TCR beta chains only, and without alpha or paired-chain data the features that could be detected were limited. The authors suggested that the approach could potentially be extended to other disease states and immunological phenotypes. In a later analysis, several top co-occurrence clusters were reported to appear linked to parvovirus B19, influenza, CMV and Epstein-Barr virus. CMV serostatus was the only immune exposure information available for the cohort. Strong co-occurrence of HLA alleles, especially DR and DQ, made assigning TCR associations to individual alleles difficult. Roughly uniform sequencing depth across donors was assumed in presence/absence analyses, although this assumption may not hold.

Sample: PBMCs. The clonotype originates from a man aged 35-49 years in good health and CMV-seropositive. The receptor chain draws on TRBV7-2 and TRBJ2-7; 9 nucleotides in the junction match TRBD2. The encoded CDR3 is CASSLGVAGAYEQYF. The bases read TGTGCCAGCAGCTTAGGAGTAGCGGGGGCCTACGAGCAGTACTTC. The full variable domain, completed from the reference TRBV7-2 and TRBJ2-7 proteins outside the CDR3, reads GAGVSQSPSNKVTEKGKDVELRCDPISGHTALYWYRQSLGQGLEFLIYFQGNSAPDKSGLPSDRFSAERTGGSVSTLTIQRTQQEDSAVYLCASSLGVAGAYEQYFGPGTRLTVT.